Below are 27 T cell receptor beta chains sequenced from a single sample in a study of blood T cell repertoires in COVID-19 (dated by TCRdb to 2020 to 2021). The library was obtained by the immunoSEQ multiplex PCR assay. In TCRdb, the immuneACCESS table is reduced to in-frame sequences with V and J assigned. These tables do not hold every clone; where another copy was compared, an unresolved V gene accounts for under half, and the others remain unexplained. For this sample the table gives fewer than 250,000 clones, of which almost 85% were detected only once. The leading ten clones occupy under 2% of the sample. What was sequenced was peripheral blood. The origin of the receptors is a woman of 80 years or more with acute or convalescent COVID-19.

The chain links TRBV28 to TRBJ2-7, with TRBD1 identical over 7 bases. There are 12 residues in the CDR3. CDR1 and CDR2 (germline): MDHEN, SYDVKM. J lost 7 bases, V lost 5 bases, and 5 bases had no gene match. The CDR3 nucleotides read TGTGCCAGCAGTCCCGACAGGGATGAGCAGTACTTC. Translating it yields CASSPDRDEQYF.

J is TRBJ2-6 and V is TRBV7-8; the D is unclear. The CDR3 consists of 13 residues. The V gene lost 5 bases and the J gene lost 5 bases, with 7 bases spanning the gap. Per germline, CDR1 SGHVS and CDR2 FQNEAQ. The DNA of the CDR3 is TGTGCCAGCAGCCAAAACAGGGCCAACGTCCTGACTTTC. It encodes CASSQNRANVLTF.

CDR3 amino acids: CATEGGYGNTEAFF. In nucleotides, the CDR3 is TGTGCCACCGAGGGGGGGTACGGGAACACTGAAGCTTTCTTT. V usage is TRBV10-3 and J usage is TRBJ1-1; tentative D call: TRBD1 (6 bases). CDR1 is ENHRY, CDR2 SYGVKD, per germline. The V end lost 10 bases, the J end lost 1 base, and 16 bases lay between the germline ends. The CDR3 loop spans 14 amino acids.

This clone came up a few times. The CDR3 protein is CASSYVPTTEAFF. The CDR3 DNA is TGTGCCAGCAGTTACGTCCCTACCACTGAAGCTTTCTTT. This chain uses TRBV6-5 with TRBJ1-1; D is uncertain. V lost 2 bases and J 4 bases, leaving 8 bases between the germline ends. CDR1 is MNHEY and CDR2 is SVGAGI in the germline V gene. This CDR3 has 13 residues.

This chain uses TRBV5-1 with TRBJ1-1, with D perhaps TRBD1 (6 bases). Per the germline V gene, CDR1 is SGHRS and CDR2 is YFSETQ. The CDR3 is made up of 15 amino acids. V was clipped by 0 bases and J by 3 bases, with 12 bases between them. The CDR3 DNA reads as TGCGCCAGCAGCTTGGCCGACAGGCATGACACTGAAGCTTTCTTT. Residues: CASSLADRHDTEAFF. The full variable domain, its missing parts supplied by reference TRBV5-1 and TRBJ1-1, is KAGVTQTPRYLIKTRGQQVTLSCSPISGHRSVSWYQQTPGQGLQFLFEYFSETQRNKGNFPGRFSGRQFSNSRSEMNVSTLELGDSALYLCASSLADRHDTEAFFGQGTRLTVV.

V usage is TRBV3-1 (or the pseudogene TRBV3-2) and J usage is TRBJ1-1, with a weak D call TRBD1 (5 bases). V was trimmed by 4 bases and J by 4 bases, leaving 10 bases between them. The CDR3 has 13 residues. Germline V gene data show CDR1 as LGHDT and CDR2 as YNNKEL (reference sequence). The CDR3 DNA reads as TGTGCCAGCAGCCGTGGACACCCCACTGAAGCTTTCTTT. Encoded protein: CASSRGHPTEAFF.

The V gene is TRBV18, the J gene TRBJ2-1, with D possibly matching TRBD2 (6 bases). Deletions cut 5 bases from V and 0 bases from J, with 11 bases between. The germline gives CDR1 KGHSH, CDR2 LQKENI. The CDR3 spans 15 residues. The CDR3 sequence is CASSLLAGSYNEQFF. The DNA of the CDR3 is TGTGCCAGCTCATTACTAGCTGGCTCCTACAATGAGCAGTTCTTC.

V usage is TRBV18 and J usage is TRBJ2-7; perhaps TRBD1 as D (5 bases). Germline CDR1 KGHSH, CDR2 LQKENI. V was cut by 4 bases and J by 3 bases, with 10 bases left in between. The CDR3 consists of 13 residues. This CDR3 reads CASSRGRGYEQYF. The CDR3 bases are TGTGCCAGCTCACGGGGAAGGGGCTACGAGCAGTACTTC.

In DNA form, the CDR3 reads TGTGCCAGCTCAGTATATGACAGGGGGGGCTACAATGAGCAGTTCTTC. It yields the protein CASSVYDRGGYNEQFF. The rearrangement links TRBV18 to TRBJ2-1, with 9 bases fitting TRBD1. J lost 3 bases, V lost 5 bases, and 8 bases had no gene match. This CDR3 spans 16 amino acids. Germline V gene data show CDR1 as KGHSH and CDR2 as LQKENI. The variable domain in full, completed from reference TRBV18 and TRBJ2-1, reads NAGVMQNPRHLVRRRGQEARLRCSPMKGHSHVYWYRQLPEEGLKFMVYLQKENIIDESGMPKERFSAEFPKEGPSILRIQQVVRGDSAAYFCASSVYDRGGYNEQFFGPGTRLTVL.

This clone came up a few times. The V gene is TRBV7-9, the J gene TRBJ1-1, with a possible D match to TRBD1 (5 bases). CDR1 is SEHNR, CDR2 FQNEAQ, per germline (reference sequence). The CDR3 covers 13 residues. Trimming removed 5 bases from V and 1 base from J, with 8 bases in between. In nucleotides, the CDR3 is TGTGCCAGCAGCCGGACACCGAACACTGAAGCTTTCTTT. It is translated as CASSRTPNTEAFF.

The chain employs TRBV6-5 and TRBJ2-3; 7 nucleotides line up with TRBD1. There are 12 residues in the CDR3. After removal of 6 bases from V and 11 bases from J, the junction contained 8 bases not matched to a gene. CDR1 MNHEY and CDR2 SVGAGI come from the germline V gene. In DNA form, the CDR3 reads TGTGCCAGCAGCAAAACAGGGGAAAGGCAGTATTTT. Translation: CASSKTGERQYF.

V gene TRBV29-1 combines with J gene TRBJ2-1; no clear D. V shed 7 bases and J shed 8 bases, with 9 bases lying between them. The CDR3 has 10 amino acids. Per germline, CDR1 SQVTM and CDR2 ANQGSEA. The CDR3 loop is CSGDSDEQFF. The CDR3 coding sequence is TGCAGCGGAGACTCCGATGAGCAGTTCTTC.

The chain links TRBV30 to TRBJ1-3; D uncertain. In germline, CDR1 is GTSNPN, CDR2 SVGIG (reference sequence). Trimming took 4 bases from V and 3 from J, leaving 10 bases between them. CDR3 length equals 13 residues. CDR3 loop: CAWNLEVGNTIYF. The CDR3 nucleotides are TGTGCCTGGAATTTAGAAGTTGGAAACACCATATATTTT.

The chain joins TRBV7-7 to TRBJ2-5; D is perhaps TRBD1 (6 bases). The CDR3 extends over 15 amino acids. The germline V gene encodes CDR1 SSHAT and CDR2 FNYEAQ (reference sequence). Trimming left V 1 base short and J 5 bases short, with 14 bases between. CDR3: CASSLDGGLGETQYF. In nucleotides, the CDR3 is TGTGCCAGCAGCTTAGATGGGGGCCTAGGGGAGACCCAGTACTTC.

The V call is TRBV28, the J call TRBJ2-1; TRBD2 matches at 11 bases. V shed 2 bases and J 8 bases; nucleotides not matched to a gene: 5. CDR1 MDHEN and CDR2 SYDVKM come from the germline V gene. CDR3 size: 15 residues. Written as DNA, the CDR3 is TGTGCCAGCAGTTTAATAACTAGCGGGAGACATGAGCAGTTCTTC. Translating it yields CASSLITSGRHEQFF. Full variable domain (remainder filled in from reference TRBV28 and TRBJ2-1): DVKVTQSSRYLVKRTGEKVFLECVQDMDHENMFWYRQDPGLGLRLIYFSYDVKMKEKGDIPEGYSVSREKKERFSLILESASTNQTSMYLCASSLITSGRHEQFFGPGTRLTVL.

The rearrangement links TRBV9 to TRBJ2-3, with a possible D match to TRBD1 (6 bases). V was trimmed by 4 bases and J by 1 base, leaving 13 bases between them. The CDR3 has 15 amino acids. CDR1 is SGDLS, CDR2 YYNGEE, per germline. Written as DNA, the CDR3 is TGTGCCAGCAGCAACAGGGCTAGGGGCACAGATACGCAGTATTTT. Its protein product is CASSNRARGTDTQYF.

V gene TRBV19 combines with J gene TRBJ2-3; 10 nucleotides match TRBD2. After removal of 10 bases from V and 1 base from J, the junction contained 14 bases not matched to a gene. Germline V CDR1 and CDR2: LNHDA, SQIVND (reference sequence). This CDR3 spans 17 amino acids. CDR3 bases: TGTGCCACCTCAGGCCAGCGGGGGGGCCTCGGCACAGATACGCAGTATTTT. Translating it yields CATSGQRGGLGTDTQYF.

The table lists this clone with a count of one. CDR3 DNA sequence: TGCGCCAGCAGTAGGGGGAGTAATAATTCACCCCTCCACTTT. Protein: CASSRGSNNSPLHF. The chain is built from TRBV4-3 and TRBJ1-6, with D perhaps matching TRBD1 (6 bases). The germline V gene has CDR1 LGHNA and CDR2 YSLEER. V shed 6 bases and J shed 5 bases, with 11 bases lying between them. The CDR3 contains 14 residues.

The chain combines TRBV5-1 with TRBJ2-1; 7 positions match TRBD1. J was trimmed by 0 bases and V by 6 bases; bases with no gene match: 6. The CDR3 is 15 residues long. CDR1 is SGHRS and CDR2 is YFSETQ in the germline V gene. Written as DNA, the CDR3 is TGCGCCAGCAACCGGGACAGAAGCTCCTACAATGAGCAGTTCTTC. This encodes CASNRDRSSYNEQFF. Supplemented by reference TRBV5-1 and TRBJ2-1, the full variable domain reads KAGVTQTPRYLIKTRGQQVTLSCSPISGHRSVSWYQQTPGQGLQFLFEYFSETQRNKGNFPGRFSGRQFSNSRSEMNVSTLELGDSALYLCASNRDRSSYNEQFFGPGTRLTVL.

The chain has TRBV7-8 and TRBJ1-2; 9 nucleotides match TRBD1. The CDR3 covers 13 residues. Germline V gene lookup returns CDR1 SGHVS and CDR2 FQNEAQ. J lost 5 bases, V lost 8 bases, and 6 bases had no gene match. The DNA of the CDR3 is TGTGCCAGCGGTAGTGGGACAGGGTATGGCTACACCTTC. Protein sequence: CASGSGTGYGYTF.

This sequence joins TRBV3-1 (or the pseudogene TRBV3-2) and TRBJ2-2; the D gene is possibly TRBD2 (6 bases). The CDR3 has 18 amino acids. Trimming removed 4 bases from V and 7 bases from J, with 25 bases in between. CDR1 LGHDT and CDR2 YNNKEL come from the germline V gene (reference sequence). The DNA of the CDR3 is TGTGCCAGCAGCCCCCCTAGCGCGAGAGCACGTATGGACGGGGAGCTGTTTTTT. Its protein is CASSPPSARARMDGELFF.

CDR3 bases: TGCGCCGGCCTCCGGGACACCCATCTCCCCCACAATCAGCCCCAGCATTTT. As protein: CAGLRDTHLPHNQPQHF. This sequence joins TRBV23-1 and TRBJ1-5; TRBD1 might be the D (6 bases). TRBV23-1 is placed among ORFs of uncertain function. This CDR3 is built from 17 residues. Trimming took off 11 bases at V and 3 bases at J, with 26 bases between the two ends.

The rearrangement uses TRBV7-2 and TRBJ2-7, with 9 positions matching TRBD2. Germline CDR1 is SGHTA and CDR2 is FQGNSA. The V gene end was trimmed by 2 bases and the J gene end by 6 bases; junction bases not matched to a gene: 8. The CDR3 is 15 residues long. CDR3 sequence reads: CASSLLGSGSLEQYF. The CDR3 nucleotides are TGTGCCAGCAGCTTATTGGGTAGCGGGAGCCTCGAGCAGTACTTC.

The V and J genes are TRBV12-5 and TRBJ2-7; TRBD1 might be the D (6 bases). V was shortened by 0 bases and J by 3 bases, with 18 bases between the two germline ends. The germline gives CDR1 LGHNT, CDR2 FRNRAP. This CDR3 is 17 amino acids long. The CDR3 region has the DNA TGTGCTAGTGGTTTGGTACGTGACCTGACAGGATACTACGAGCAGTACTTC. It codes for CASGLVRDLTGYYEQYF.

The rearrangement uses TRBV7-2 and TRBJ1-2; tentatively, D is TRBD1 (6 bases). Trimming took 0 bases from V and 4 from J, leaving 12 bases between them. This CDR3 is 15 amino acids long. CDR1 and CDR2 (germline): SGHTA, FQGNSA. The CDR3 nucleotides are TGTGCCAGCAGCTTAGCGGGGGGGCTCGGCTATGGCTACACCTTC. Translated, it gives CASSLAGGLGYGYTF.

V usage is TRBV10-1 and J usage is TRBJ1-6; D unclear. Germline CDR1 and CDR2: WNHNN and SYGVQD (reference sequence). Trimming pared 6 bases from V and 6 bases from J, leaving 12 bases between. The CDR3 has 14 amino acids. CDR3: CASSADCSNSPLHF. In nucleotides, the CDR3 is TGCGCCAGCAGCGCCGACTGTTCTAATTCACCCCTCCACTTT.

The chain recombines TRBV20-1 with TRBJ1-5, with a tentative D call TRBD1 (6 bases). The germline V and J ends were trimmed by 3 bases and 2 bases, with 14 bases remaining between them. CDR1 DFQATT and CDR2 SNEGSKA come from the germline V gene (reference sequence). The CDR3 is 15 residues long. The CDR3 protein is CSASLTGTGNQPQHF. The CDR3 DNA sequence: TGCAGTGCTAGTTTGACAGGTACGGGCAATCAGCCCCAGCATTTT.